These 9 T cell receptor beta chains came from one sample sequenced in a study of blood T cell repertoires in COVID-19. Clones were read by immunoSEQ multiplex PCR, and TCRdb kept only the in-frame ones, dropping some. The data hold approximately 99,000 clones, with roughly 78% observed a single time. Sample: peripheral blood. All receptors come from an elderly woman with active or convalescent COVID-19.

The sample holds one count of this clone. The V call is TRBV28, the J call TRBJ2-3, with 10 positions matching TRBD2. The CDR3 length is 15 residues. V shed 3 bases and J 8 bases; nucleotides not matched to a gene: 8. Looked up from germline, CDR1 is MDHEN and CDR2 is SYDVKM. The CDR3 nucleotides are TGTGCCAGCAGTTTCCGGGCTAGCGGGAGTGGTACGCAGTATTTT. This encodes CASSFRASGSGTQYF.

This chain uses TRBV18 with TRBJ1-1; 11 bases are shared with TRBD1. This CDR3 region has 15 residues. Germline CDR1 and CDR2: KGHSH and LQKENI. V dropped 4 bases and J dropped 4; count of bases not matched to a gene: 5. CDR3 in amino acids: CASSRSGTGGTEAFF. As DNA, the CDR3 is TGTGCCAGCTCACGGTCCGGGACAGGGGGCACTGAAGCTTTCTTT.

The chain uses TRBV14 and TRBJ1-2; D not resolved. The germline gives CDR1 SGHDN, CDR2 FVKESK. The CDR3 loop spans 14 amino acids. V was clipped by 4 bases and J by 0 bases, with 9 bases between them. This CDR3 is CASSPDGANYGYTF. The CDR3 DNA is TGTGCCAGCAGCCCCGACGGAGCTAACTATGGCTACACCTTC.

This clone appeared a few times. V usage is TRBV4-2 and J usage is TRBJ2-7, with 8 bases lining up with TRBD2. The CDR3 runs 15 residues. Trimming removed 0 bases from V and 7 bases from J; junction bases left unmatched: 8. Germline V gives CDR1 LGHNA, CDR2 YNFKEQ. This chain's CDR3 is CASSQDLAGTREQYF. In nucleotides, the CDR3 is TGTGCCAGCAGCCAAGACTTAGCGGGGACGAGAGAGCAGTACTTC.

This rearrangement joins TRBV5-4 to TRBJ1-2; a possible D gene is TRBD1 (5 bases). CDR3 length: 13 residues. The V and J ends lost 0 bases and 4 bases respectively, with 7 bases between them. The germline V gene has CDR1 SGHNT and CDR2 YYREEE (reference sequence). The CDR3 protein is CASSLDRIYGYTF. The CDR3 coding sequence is TGTGCCAGCAGCTTGGACAGGATCTATGGCTACACCTTC.

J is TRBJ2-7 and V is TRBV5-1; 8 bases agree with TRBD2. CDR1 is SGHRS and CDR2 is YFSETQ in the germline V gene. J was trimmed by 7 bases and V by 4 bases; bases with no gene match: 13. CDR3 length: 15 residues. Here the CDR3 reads CASSPDGGGFWEQYF. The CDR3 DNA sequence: TGCGCCAGCAGCCCCGACGGGGGGGGCTTCTGGGAGCAGTACTTC.

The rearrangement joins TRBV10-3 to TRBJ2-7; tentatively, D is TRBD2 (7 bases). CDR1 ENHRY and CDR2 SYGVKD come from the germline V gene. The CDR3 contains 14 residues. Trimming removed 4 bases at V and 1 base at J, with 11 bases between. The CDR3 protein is CAISGGRGSYEQYF. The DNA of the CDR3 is TGTGCCATCAGTGGGGGGAGGGGGTCCTACGAGCAGTACTTC.

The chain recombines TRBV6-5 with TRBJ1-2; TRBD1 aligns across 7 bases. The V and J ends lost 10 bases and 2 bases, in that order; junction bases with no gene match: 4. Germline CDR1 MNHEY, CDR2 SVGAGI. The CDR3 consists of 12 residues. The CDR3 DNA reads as TGTGCCACCCAGGGGGTCAACTATGGCTACACCTTC. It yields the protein CATQGVNYGYTF.

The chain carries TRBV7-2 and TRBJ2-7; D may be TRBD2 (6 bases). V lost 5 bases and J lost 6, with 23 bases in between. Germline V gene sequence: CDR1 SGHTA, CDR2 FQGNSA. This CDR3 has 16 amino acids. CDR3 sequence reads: CASSGQGTSFSGEQYF. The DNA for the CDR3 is TGTGCCAGCAGCGGCCAAGGGACTTCGTTCTCCGGCGAGCAGTACTTC.